A single sample is the source of the 11 T cell receptor beta chains below, sequenced in a study of OX40 agonist ivuxolimab in advanced cancers. The library was prepared using the immunoSEQ multiplex PCR assay. The table was pulled from immuneACCESS by TCRdb, which kept in-frame rearrangements only. Such tables lose some clones; where checked, under half of the loss comes from unresolved V genes, and the rest has no known cause. Present in this sample are about 76,000 clones, 85% to 90% of which were seen just once. The top ten clonotypes cover about an eighth of the sample. Here the sequenced sample was CD4+ or CD8+ T cells sorted from blood, taken in a trial of the OX40 agonist ivuxolimab. Receptors were obtained from an adult with an advanced solid tumor such as melanoma, head and neck, liver or kidney cancer.

The V gene is TRBV6-4, the J gene TRBJ2-2; the match to TRBD1 covers 10 bases. The V segment lost 2 bases and the J segment 3 bases; nucleotides outside the gene matches: 0. CDR1 is MRHNA, CDR2 SNTAGT, per germline. CDR3 size: 15 residues. The CDR3 sequence: CASSDGTGDTGELFF. CDR3 bases: TGTGCCAGCAGTGACGGGACAGGGGACACCGGGGAGCTGTTTTTT.

The chain uses TRBV7-9 and TRBJ2-2; possible D gene TRBD2, 6 bases. The CDR3 extends over 15 amino acids. The V end was cut by 1 base, the J end by 3 bases, with 9 bases between. CDR1 is SEHNR and CDR2 is FQNEAQ in the germline V gene (reference sequence). This CDR3 is CASSLVAGYTGELFF. CDR3 bases: TGTGCCAGCAGCTTAGTTGCGGGGTACACCGGGGAGCTGTTTTTT.

The J gene is TRBJ1-5, the V gene TRBV2; no clear D gene. Trimming pared 8 bases from V and 0 bases from J, leaving 11 bases between. This CDR3 contains 14 residues. Per the germline V gene, CDR1 is SNHLY and CDR2 is FYNNEI. The CDR3 protein is CASRWSDSNQPQHF. Here the CDR3 DNA reads TGTGCCAGCCGTTGGTCAGATAGCAATCAGCCCCAGCATTTT.

The chain carries TRBV28 and TRBJ2-5; 10 bases are shared with TRBD2. Germline V gene sequence: CDR1 MDHEN, CDR2 SYDVKM. CDR3 size: 15 residues. J was trimmed by 5 bases and V by 3 bases; bases with no gene match: 6. The CDR3 coding sequence is TGTGCCAGCAGTTTGCACGGACTAGCGGCGGAGACCCAGTACTTC. This codes for CASSLHGLAAETQYF.

This sequence joins TRBV6-5 and TRBJ1-4, with D perhaps matching TRBD1 (5 bases). V was pared by 6 bases and J by 10 bases, with 18 bases between. The germline gives CDR1 MNHEY, CDR2 SVGAGI. This CDR3 region has 14 residues. The CDR3, as DNA: TGTGCCAGCAGAAAGGGGCTGGGACCGGGAAAACTGTTTTTT. Translated, it gives CASRKGLGPGKLFF.

This chain connects TRBV7-7 to TRBJ2-6; D unclear. CDR1 SSHAT and CDR2 FNYEAQ come from the germline V gene (reference sequence). This CDR3 has 17 amino acids. The V end lost 5 bases, the J end lost 5 bases, and 19 bases lay between the germline ends. CDR3 coding DNA: TGTGCCAGCAGCACGGCCCGGCCACAAAGTCGGGCCAACGTCCTGACTTTC. As protein: CASSTARPQSRANVLTF.

The V call is TRBV10-3, the J call TRBJ1-2, with 8 bases fitting TRBD1. Trimming cost V 7 bases and J 8 bases; bases outside gene matches: 9. The CDR3 is made up of 13 amino acids. CDR1 ENHRY and CDR2 SYGVKD come from the germline V gene. The CDR3 is CAIKPTGEGGYTF. The CDR3 DNA reads TGTGCCATCAAACCGACAGGGGAAGGAGGCTACACCTTC.

The chain links TRBV14 to TRBJ2-5; D remains ambiguous. From germline, CDR1 is SGHDN and CDR2 FVKESK. Trimming left V 1 base short and J 4 bases short, with 19 bases between. The CDR3 runs 17 residues. This chain's CDR3 is CASSQGTGWSVAETQYF. CDR3 nucleotides: TGTGCCAGCAGCCAAGGGACCGGTTGGTCAGTAGCAGAGACCCAGTACTTC. Drawing the rest from reference TRBV14 and TRBJ2-5, the complete variable domain is EAGVTQFPSHSVIEKGQTVTLRCDPISGHDNLYWYRRVMGKEIKFLLHFVKESKQDESGMPNNRFLAERTGGTYSTLKVQPAELEDSGVYFCASSQGTGWSVAETQYFGPGTRLLVL.

This clone was detected once. V usage is TRBV6-6 and J usage is TRBJ2-3; 13 bases map to TRBD2. Germline lookup yields CDR1 MNHNY and CDR2 SVGAGI (reference sequence). This CDR3 has 14 amino acids. Unmatched junction bases numbered 1, after V lost 5 bases and J lost 5 bases. The CDR3 here is CASSRLAGGDTQYF. CDR3 nucleotides: TGTGCCAGCAGTCGACTAGCGGGAGGAGATACGCAGTATTTT.

This clone showed up just a few times. The chain links TRBV15 to TRBJ2-1, with unresolved D. Looked up from germline, CDR1 is LNHNV and CDR2 is YYDKDF (reference sequence). The CDR3 has 11 amino acids. V was pared by 3 bases and J by 4 bases, with 1 base between. As DNA, the CDR3 is TGTGCCACCAGCAGGTACAATGAGCAGTTCTTC. As protein: CATSRYNEQFF.

This chain links TRBV25-1 with TRBJ2-7; the D is unclear. Germline CDR1 reads MGHDK; CDR2 reads SYGVNS. The CDR3 has 12 amino acids. The V and J ends lost 3 bases and 4 bases respectively, with 7 bases between them. The CDR3 here is CASSDDAYEQYF. Here the CDR3 DNA reads TGTGCCAGCAGTGACGACGCGTACGAGCAGTACTTC.